A single count supports the clone carrying this T cell receptor (beta chain). Its matching antigen is unknown. The data were taken from a study of vaccination and CD4 T cells after COVID-19. Study-wide background: Control cultures received a CEFX pool, an HIV-1 Nef pool, or no peptide. Study results and caveats: Detection of a median around 86% of reactive clones in convalescent patients was confined to the period after vaccination.

The treatment is: roughly ten-day PBMC culture with coronavirus spike peptide pools or control peptides (ViraFEST assay). ViraFEST used peptide pools to expand antigen-specific T cells and subsequently sequenced their TCRs. Per-well cultures of some 2 million PBMCs received around 10 IU/ml IL-2 and around 10 ug/ml peptide pools. Once obtained from cultured CD4+ T cells, the DNA was sequenced using the Oncomine TCR Beta short-read assay. TCRdb ran MiXCR on the PCR reads and lists one entry per CDR3 protein. The sample has roughly 17,000 distinct CDR3 sequences, roughly 56% seen once. CDR1 and CDR2 from the germline V gene are SGHAT and FQNNGV. Trimming pared 5 bases from V and 0 bases from J, leaving 17 bases between. The CDR3 is made up of 16 amino acids.

The gene calls are TRBV11-2 and TRBJ2-7; the D gene is possibly TRBD2 (5 bases). Sequencing was done on a sample of CD4+ T cells from blood, cultured in vitro. The receptor was isolated from a human donor who had recovered from COVID-19. The CDR3 loop is CASSPRGSGYSYEQYF. The CDR3, as DNA: TGTGCCAGCAGCCCCCGAGGGAGCGGATACTCCTACGAGCAGTACTTC.